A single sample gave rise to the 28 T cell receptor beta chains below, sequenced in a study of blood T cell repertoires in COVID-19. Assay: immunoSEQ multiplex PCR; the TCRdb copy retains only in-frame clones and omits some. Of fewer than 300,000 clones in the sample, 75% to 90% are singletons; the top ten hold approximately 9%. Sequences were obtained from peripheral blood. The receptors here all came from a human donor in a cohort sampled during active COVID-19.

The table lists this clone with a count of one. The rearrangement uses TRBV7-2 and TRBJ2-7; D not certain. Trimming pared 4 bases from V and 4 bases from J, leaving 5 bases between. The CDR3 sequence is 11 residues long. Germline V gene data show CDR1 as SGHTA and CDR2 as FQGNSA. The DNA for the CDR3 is TGTGCCAGCAGCTCCCTTTACGAGCAGTACTTC. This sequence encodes CASSSLYEQYF.

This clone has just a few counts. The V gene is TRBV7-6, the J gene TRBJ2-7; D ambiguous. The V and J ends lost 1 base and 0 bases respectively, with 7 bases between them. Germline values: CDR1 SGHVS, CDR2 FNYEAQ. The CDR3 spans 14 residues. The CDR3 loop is CASSLVESSYEQYF. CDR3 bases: TGTGCCAGCAGCTTAGTGGAGAGCTCCTACGAGCAGTACTTC.

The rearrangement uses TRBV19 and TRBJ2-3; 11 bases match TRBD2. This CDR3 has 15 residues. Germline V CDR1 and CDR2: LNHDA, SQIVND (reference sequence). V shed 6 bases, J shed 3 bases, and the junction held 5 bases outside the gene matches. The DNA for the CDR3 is TGTGCCAGTAGCCTGACTAGCGGGGTAACAGATACGCAGTATTTT. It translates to CASSLTSGVTDTQYF.

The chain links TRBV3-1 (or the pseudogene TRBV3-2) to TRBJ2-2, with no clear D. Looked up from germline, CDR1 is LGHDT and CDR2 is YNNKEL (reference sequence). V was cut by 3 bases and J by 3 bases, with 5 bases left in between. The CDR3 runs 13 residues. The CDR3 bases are TGTGCCAGCAGCCAGTATCACACCGGGGAGCTGTTTTTT. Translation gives CASSQYHTGELFF.

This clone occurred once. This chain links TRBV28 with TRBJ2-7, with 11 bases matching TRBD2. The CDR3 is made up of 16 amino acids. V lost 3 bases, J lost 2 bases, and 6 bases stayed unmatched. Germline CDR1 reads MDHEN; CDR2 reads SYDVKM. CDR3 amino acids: CASSLQGLADPYEQYF. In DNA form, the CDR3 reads TGTGCCAGCAGTTTGCAGGGACTAGCGGACCCCTACGAGCAGTACTTC.

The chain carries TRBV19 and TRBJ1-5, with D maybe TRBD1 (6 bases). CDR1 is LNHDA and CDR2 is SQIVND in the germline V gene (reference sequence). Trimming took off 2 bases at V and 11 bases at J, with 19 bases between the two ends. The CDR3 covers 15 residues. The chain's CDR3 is CASSIRQVFSPAQHF. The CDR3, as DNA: TGTGCCAGTAGTATACGACAGGTCTTTTCTCCGGCCCAGCATTTT.

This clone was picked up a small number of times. CDR3 amino acids: CASSLTPGLDYGYTF. CDR3 sequence (DNA): TGCGCCAGCAGCCTAACCCCAGGGTTGGACTATGGCTACACCTTC. The V call is TRBV4-1, the J call TRBJ1-2; possibly TRBD1 for D (5 bases). This CDR3 comprises 15 residues. Between the trimmed V and J ends, which lost 4 bases and 3 bases, there was a span of 15 bases. CDR1 and CDR2 from the germline V gene are MGHRA and YSYEKL.

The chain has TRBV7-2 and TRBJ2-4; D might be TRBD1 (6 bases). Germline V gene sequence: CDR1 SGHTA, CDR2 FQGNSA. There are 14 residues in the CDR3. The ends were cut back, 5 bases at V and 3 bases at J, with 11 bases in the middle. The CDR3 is CASSRTRGKNIQYF. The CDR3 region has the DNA TGTGCCAGCAGCCGTACCAGGGGCAAAAACATTCAGTACTTC.

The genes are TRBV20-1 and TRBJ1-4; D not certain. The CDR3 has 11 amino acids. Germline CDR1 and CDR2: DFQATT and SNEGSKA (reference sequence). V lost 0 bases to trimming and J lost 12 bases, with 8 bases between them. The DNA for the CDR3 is TGCAGTGCTAGAGAGGTCGGGGAACTGTTTTTT. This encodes CSAREVGELFF.

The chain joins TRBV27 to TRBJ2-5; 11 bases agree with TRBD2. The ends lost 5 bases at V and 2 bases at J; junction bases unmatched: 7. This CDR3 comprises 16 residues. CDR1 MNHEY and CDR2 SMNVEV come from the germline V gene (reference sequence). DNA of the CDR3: TGTGCCAGCAGTATCACTAGCGGGAGAATGCAAGAGACCCAGTACTTC. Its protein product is CASSITSGRMQETQYF.

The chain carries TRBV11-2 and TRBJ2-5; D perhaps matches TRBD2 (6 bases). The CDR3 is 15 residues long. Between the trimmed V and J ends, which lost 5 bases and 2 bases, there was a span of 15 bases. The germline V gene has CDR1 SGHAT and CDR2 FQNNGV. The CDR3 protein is CASSPLRTKQETQYF. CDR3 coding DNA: TGTGCCAGCAGCCCACTCCGGACTAAGCAAGAGACCCAGTACTTC. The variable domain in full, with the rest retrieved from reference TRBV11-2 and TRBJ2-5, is EAGVAQSPRYKIIEKRQSVAFWCNPISGHATLYWYQQILGQGPKLLIQFQNNGVVDDSQLPKDRFSAERLKGVDSTLKIQPAKLEDSAVYLCASSPLRTKQETQYFGPGTRLLVL.

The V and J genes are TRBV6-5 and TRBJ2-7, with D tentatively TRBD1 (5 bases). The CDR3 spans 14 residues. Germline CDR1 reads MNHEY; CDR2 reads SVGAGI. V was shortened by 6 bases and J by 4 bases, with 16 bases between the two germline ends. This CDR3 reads CASRRALGRYEQYF. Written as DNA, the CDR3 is TGTGCCAGCAGGAGAGCTTTGGGGCGATACGAGCAGTACTTC.

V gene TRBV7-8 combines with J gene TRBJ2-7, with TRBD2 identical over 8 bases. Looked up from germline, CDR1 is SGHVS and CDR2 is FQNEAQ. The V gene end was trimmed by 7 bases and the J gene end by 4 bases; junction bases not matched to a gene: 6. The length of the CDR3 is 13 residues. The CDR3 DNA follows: TGTGCCAGCACGGGGGGGCGTCAATACGAGCAGTACTTC. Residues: CASTGGRQYEQYF.

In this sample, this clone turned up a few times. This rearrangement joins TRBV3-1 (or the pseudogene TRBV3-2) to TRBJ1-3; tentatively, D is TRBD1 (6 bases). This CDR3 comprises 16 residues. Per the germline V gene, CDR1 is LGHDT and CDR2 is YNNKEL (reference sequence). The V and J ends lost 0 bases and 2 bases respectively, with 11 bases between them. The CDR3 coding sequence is TGTGCCAGCAGCCAAGATTTAGGGACACCTGGAAACACCATATATTTT. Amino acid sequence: CASSQDLGTPGNTIYF.

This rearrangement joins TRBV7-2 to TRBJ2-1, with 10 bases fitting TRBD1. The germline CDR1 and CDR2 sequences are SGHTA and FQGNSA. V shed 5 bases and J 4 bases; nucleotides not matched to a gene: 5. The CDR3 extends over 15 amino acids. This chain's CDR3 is CASSPPGQGYNEQFF. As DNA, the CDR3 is TGTGCCAGCAGCCCTCCGGGACAGGGGTACAATGAGCAGTTCTTC. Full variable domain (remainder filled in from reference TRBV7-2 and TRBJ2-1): GAGVSQSPSNKVTEKGKDVELRCDPISGHTALYWYRQSLGQGLEFLIYFQGNSAPDKSGLPSDRFSAERTGGSVSTLTIQRTQQEDSAVYLCASSPPGQGYNEQFFGPGTRLTVL.

CDR3 region: CASSRLQGPTDTQYF. For the CDR3, the DNA is TGTGCCAGCAGCCGCCTACAGGGGCCCACAGATACGCAGTATTTT. The chain joins TRBV3-1 (or the pseudogene TRBV3-2) to TRBJ2-3, with TRBD1 identical over 7 bases. The CDR3 loop spans 15 amino acids. The ends lost 4 bases at V and 2 bases at J; junction bases unmatched: 6. CDR1 and CDR2 (germline): LGHDT, YNNKEL (reference sequence).

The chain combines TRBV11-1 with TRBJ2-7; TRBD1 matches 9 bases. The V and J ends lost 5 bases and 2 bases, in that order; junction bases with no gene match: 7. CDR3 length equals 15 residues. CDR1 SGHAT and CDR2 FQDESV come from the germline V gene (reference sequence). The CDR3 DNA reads TGTGCCAGCAGCCCCCGGGACAGGGCTACCTACGAGCAGTACTTC. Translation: CASSPRDRATYEQYF.

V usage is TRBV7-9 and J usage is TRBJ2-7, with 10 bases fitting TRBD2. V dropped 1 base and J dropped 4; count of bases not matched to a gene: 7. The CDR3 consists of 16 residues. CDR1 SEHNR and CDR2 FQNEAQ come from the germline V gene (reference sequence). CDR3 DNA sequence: TGTGCCAGCAGCTTAGGGGTAGCGGGAGGCGTATACGAGCAGTACTTC. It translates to CASSLGVAGGVYEQYF.

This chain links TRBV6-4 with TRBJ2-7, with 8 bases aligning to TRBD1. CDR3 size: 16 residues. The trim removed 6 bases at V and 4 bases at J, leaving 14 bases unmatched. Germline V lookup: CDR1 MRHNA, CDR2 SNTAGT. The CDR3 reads CASRVPRTGNGYEQYF. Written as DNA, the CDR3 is TGTGCCAGCAGAGTACCTCGGACAGGGAATGGGTACGAGCAGTACTTC.

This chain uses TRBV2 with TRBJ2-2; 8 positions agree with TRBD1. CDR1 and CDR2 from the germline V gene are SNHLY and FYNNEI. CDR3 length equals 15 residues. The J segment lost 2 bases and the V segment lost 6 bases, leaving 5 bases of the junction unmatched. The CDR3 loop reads CASRAQGANTGELFF. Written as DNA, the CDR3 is TGTGCCAGCAGGGCTCAGGGGGCTAACACCGGGGAGCTGTTTTTT. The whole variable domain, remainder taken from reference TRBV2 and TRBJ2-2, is EPEVTQTPSHQVTQMGQEVILRCVPISNHLYFYWYRQILGQKVEFLVSFYNNEISEKSEIFDDQFSVERPDGSNFTLKIRSTKLEDSAMYFCASRAQGANTGELFFGEGSRLTVL.

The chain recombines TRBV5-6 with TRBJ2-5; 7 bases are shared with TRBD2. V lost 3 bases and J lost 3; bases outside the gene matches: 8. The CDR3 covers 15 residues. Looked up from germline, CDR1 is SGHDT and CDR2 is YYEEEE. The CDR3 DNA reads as TGTGCCAGCAGCTCCACTGGACTAGGAGAAGAGACCCAGTACTTC. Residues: CASSSTGLGEETQYF.

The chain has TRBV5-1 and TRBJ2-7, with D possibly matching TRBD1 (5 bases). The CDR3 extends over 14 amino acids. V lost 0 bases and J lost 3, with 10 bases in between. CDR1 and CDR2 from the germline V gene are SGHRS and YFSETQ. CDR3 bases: TGCGCCAGCAGCTTGGAAGGGGCGTACTACGAGCAGTACTTC. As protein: CASSLEGAYYEQYF.

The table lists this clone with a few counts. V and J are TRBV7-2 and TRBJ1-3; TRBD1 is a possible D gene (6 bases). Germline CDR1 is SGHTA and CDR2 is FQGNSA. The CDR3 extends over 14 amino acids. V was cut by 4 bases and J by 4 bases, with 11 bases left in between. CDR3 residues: CASSSQGHGNTIYF. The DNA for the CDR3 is TGTGCCAGCAGCTCGCAGGGGCACGGAAACACCATATATTTT.

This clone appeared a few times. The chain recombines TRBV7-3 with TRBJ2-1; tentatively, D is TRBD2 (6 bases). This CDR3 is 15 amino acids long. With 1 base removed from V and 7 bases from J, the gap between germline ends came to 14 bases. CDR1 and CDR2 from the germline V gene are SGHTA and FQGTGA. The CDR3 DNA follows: TGTGCCAGCAGCTTAAGAGAGACACGGGGGAATGAGCAGTTCTTC. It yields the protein CASSLRETRGNEQFF.

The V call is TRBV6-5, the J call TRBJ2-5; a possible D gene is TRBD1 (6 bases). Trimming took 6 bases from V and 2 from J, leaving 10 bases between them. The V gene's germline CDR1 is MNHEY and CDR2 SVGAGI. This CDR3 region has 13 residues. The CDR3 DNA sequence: TGTGCCAGCAGGACAGGTCAGCAAGAGACCCAGTACTTC. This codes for CASRTGQQETQYF.

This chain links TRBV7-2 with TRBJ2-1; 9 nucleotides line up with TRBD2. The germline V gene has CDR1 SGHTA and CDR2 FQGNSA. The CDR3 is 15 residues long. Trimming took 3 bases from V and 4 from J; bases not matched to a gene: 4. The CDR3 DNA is TGTGCCAGCAGCTTTAGCGGGGGCCATTACAATGAGCAGTTCTTC. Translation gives CASSFSGGHYNEQFF. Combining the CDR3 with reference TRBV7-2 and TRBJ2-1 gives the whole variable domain GAGVSQSPSNKVTEKGKDVELRCDPISGHTALYWYRQSLGQGLEFLIYFQGNSAPDKSGLPSDRFSAERTGGSVSTLTIQRTQQEDSAVYLCASSFSGGHYNEQFFGPGTRLTVL.

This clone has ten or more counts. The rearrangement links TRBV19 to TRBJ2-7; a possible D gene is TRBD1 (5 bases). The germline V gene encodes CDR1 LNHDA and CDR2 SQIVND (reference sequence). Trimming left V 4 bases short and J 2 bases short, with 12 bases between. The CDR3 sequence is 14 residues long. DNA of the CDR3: TGTGCCAGTAGTACCAGGACAACCCCCTACGAGCAGTACTTC. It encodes CASSTRTTPYEQYF.

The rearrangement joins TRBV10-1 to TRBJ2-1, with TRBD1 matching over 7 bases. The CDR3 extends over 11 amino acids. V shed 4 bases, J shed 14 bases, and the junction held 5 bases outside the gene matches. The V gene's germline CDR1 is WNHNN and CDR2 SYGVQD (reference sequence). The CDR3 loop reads CASSVRTGEFF. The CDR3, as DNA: TGCGCCAGCAGTGTCCGAACAGGGGAGTTCTTC.